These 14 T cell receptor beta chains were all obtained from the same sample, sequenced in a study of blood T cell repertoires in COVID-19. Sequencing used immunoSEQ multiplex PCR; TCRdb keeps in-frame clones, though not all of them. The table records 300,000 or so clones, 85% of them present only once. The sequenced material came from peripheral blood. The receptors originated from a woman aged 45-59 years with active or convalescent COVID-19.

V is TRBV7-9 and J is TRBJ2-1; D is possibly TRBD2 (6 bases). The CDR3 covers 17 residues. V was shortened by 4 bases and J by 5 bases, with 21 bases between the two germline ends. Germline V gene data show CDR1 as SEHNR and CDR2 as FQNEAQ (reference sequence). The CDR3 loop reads CASSSPLAGRVNNEQFF. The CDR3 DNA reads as TGTGCCAGCAGCTCGCCCTTGGCGGGGAGAGTTAACAATGAGCAGTTCTTC.

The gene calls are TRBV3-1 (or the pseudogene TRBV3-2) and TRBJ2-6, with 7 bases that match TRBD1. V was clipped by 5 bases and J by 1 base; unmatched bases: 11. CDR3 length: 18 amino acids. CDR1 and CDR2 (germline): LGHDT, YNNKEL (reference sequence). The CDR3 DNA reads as TGTGCCAGCAGCACGCGGACAGGATTCGATTCTGGGGCCAACGTCCTGACTTTC. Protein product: CASSTRTGFDSGANVLTF.

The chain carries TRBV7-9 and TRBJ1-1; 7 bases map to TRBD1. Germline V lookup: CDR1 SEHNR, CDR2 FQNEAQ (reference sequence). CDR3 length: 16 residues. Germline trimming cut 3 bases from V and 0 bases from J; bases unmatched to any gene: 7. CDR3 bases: TGTGCCAGCAGCTTGGGACGGACAGGCTTGAACACTGAAGCTTTCTTT. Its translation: CASSLGRTGLNTEAFF. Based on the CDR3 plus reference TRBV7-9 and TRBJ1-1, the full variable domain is DTGVSQNPRHKITKRGQNVTFRCDPISEHNRLYWYRQTLGQGPEFLTYFQNEAQLEKSRLLSDRFSAERPKGSFSTLEIQRTEQGDSAMYLCASSLGRTGLNTEAFFGQGTRLTVV.

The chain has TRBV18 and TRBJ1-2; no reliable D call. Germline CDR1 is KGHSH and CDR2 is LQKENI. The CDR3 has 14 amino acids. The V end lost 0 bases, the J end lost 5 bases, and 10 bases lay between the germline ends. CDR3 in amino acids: CASSPPGGVYGYTF. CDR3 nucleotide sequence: TGTGCCAGCTCACCACCGGGCGGGGTTTATGGCTACACCTTC. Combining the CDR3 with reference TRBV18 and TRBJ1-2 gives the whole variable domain NAGVMQNPRHLVRRRGQEARLRCSPMKGHSHVYWYRQLPEEGLKFMVYLQKENIIDESGMPKERFSAEFPKEGPSILRIQQVVRGDSAAYFCASSPPGGVYGYTFGSGTRLTVV.

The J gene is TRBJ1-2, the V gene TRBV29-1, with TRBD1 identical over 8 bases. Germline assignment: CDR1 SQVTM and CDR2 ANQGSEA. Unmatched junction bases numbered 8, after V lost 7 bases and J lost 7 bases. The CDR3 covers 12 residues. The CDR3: CSDSQGAPGYTF. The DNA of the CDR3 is TGCAGCGACTCCCAGGGGGCGCCTGGCTACACCTTC.

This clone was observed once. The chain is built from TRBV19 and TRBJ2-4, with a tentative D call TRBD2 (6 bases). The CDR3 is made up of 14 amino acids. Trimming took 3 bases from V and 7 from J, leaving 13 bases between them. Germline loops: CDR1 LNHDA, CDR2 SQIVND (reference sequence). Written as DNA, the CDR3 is TGTGCCAGTAGTATGGTAGGGGAGGTGAACATTCAGTACTTC. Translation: CASSMVGEVNIQYF.

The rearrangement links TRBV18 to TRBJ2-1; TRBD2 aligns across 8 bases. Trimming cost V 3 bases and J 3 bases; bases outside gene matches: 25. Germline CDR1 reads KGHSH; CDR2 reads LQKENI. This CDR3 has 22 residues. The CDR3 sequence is CASSPRYAGTPRERERYNEQFF. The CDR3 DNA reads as TGTGCCAGCTCACCTCGGTACGCCGGGACCCCGAGGGAGCGGGAGCGCTACAATGAGCAGTTCTTC.

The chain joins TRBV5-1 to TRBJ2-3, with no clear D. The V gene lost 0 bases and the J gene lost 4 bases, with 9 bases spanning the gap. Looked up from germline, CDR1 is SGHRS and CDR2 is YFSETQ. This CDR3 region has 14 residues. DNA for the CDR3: TGCGCCAGCAGCTTGGAAATGGCCCCAGATACGCAGTATTTT. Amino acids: CASSLEMAPDTQYF.

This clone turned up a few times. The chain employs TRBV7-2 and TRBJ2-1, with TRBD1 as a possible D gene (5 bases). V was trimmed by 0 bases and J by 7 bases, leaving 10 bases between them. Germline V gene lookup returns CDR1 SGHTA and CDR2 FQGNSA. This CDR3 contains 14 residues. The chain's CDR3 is CASSLAGQTNEQFF. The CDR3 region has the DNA TGTGCCAGCAGCTTAGCGGGGCAGACGAATGAGCAGTTCTTC.

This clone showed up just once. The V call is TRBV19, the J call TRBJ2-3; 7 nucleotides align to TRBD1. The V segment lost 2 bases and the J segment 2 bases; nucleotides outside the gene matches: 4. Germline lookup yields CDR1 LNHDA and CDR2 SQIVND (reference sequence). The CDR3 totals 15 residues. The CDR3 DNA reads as TGTGCCAGTAGTATACGACAGGGAGCCACAGATACGCAGTATTTT. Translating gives CASSIRQGATDTQYF. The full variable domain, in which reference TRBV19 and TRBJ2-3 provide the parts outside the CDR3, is DGGITQSPKYLFRKEGQNVTLSCEQNLNHDAMYWYRQDPGQGLRLIYYSQIVNDFQKGDIAEGYSVSREKKESFPLTVTSAQKNPTAFYLCASSIRQGATDTQYFGPGTRLTVL.

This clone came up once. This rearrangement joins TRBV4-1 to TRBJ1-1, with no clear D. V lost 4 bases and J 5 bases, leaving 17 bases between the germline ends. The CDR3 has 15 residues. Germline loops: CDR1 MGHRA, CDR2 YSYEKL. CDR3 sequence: CASSRLSTRGTEAFF. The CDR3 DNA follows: TGCGCCAGCAGCCGCCTTAGCACCCGTGGGACTGAAGCTTTCTTT.

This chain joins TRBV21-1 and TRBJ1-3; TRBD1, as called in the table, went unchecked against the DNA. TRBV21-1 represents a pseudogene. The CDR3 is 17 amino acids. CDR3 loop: CASTGQGGPFSGNTIYF. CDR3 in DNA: TGTGCCAGCACGGGACAGGGGGGACCCTTCTCTGGAAACACCATATATTTT.

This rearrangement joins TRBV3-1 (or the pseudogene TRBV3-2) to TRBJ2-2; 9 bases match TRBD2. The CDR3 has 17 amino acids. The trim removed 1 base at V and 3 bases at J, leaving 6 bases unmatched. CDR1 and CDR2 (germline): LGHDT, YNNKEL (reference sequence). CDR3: CASSQAGGRVDTGELFF. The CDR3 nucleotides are TGTGCCAGCAGCCAAGCCGGCGGGAGGGTGGACACCGGGGAGCTGTTTTTT.

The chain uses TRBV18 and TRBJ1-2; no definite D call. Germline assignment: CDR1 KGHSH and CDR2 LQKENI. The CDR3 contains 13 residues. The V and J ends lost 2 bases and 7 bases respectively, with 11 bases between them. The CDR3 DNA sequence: TGTGCCAGCTCACCAGAGGGTACAAGTGGCTACACCTTC. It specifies CASSPEGTSGYTF.